This is a list of T cell receptor beta chains from one sample in a study of cytomegalovirus exposure and HLA in healthy donors. Sequencing used immunoSEQ multiplex PCR; TCRdb keeps in-frame clones, though not all of them. The sample lists approximately 71,000 clones; about 89% were seen once. Input material: PBMCs. Receptors originate from a man aged 18-30 years in good health and CMV-seronegative. The CDR3 runs from the conserved cysteine through the conserved F or W. The D gene is left open where the match is weak. Expanded clones are given a class, and other clones once, few, many or no size at all.

TRBV27	TRBD2	NA	TRBJ2-7	TGTGCCAGCAGCCAAATGGGAGGAGCGGGAATGGGGACCTACGAGCAGTACTTC	CASSQMGGAGMGTYEQYF
TRBV19	NA	NA	TRBJ2-7	TGTGCCAGTAGTATGGGCTACCCCTACGAGCAGTACTTC	CASSMGYPYEQYF
TRBV27	NA	NA	TRBJ2-5	TGTGCCAGCAGTTTAAATGGGGGGGAGACCCAGTACTTC	CASSLNGGETQYF
TRBV5-1	TRBD1	NA	TRBJ1-2	TGCGCCAGCAGCGACAGGGTTGGCTATGGCTACACCTTC	CASSDRVGYGYTF
TRBV6-6	NA	NA	TRBJ2-5	TGTGCCAGCAGACGGTCCCAAGAGACCCAGTACTTC	CASRRSQETQYF
TRBV6-4	TRBD2	NA	TRBJ2-3	TGTGCCAGCAATGAAGGGAGGGCTACAGATACGCAGTATTTT	CASNEGRATDTQYF
TRBV27	TRBD1	few	TRBJ2-2	TGTGCCAGCAGTTTATCTGGTGGGACAGGGCCCACCGGGGAGCTGTTTTTT	CASSLSGGTGPTGELFF
TRBV5-1	TRBD1	NA	TRBJ1-1	TGCGCCAGCAGCTTAACGATTGACAGGGGCGCTGAAGCTTTCTTT	CASSLTIDRGAEAFF
TRBV4-2	TRBD2	NA	TRBJ2-7	TGTGCCAGCAGCCTGGAATACACCGGGACTAGCGGCTACGAGCAGTACTTC	CASSLEYTGTSGYEQYF
TRBV2	TRBD1	once	TRBJ2-1	TGTGCCAGCAGTGGGGACAGCAATGAGCAGTTCTTC	CASSGDSNEQFF
TRBV19	NA	NA	TRBJ2-1	TGTGCCAGTAGTATCGGGGATGAGCAGTTCTTC	CASSIGDEQFF
TRBV19	NA	NA	TRBJ2-7	TGTGCCAGTACATTCTCGGACAGAACCTCCTACGAGCAGTACTTC	CASTFSDRTSYEQYF
TRBV21-1	NA	NA	TRBJ2-1	TGTGCCAGCAGCAAAGGGGGGGACAGCGGGAGGCAGTTCTTC	CASSKGGDSGRQFF
TRBV7-9	NA	NA	TRBJ2-1	TGTGCCAGCAGGGGCGGGGAAGCTCACAATGAGCAGTTCTTC	CASRGGEAHNEQFF
TRBV7-3	NA	NA	TRBJ2-7	TGTGCCAGCAGCCCAGGGCCAGGGTTAGGCTACGAGCAGTACTTC	CASSPGPGLGYEQYF
TRBV7-8	TRBD2	NA	TRBJ2-7	TGTGCCAGCAGCGTACAAGGGGAGGGAACCTACGAGCAGTACTTC	CASSVQGEGTYEQYF
TRBV28	NA	NA	TRBJ2-7	TGTGCCAGCACCCAGCCGGCGGGATCCTACGAGCAGTACTTC	CASTQPAGSYEQYF
TRBV6-5	TRBD1	NA	TRBJ1-2	TGTGCCAGCAGTATCAGGGGGATAAACTATGGCTACACCTTC	CASSIRGINYGYTF
TRBV7-2	TRBD2	once	TRBJ2-7	TGTGCCAGCAGCCCCTCCGCGGGAGGCCACGAGCAGTACTTC	CASSPSAGGHEQYF
TRBV5-1	TRBD2	NA	TRBJ2-2	TGCGCCAGCAGCCCCCGCCCAGCAGCGGGAGGTGCCGGGGAGCTGTTTTTT	CASSPRPAAGGAGELFF
TRBV19	NA	NA	TRBJ1-5	TGTGCCAGTAGTATAGAGCGAGGGTTCGGTCAGCCCCAGCATTTT	CASSIERGFGQPQHF
TRBV5-4	TRBD2	NA	TRBJ2-1	TGTGCCAGCAGCTTCGTGACTAGCGGAAAGTTCTTC	CASSFVTSGKFF
TRBV7-3	TRBD2	few	TRBJ2-7	TGTGCCAGCAGCCCAACGGGGACTAGCGGGAGGGCGCTGGCGGAGCAGTACTTC	CASSPTGTSGRALAEQYF
TRBV6-6	NA	NA	TRBJ2-7	TGTGCCAGCAGTCGAGCCTACGAGCAGTACTTC	CASSRAYEQYF
TRBV7-2	NA	NA	TRBJ1-1	TGTGCCAGCAGACGTAATTGGGCCACGAACACTGAAGCTTTCTTT	CASRRNWATNTEAFF
TRBV5-1	NA	NA	TRBJ2-1	TGCGCCAGCGGTCAGACTAGGCAGGACAATGAGCAGTTCTTC	CASGQTRQDNEQFF
TRBV5-1	NA	NA	TRBJ2-2	TGCGCCAGCAAGTGGGGCTCGACCGGGGAGCTGTTTTTT	CASKWGSTGELFF
TRBV5-5	TRBD2	NA	TRBJ2-7	TGTGCCAGCAGCCCGACTAGCCATTCCTACGAGCAGTACTTC	CASSPTSHSYEQYF
TRBV5-1	NA	few	TRBJ2-7	TGCGCCAGCAGCTTAGATCCCAGCTCCTACGAGCAGTACTTC	CASSLDPSSYEQYF
TRBV27	NA	few	TRBJ2-7	TGTGCCAGCAGTATCCTCACAGGGTTAGGACAGACCTACGAGCAGTACTTC	CASSILTGLGQTYEQYF
TRBV7-9	TRBD1	NA	TRBJ1-2	TGTGCCAGCAGCGTAAGGGGGCGCGACTATGGCTACACCTTC	CASSVRGRDYGYTF
TRBV27	TRBD1	NA	TRBJ1-1	TGTGCCAGCAGTCCGCCGGGACAGAATCTTGAAGCTTTCTTT	CASSPPGQNLEAFF
TRBV5-6	NA	NA	TRBJ2-2	TGTGCCAGCACCCAAGGAGGGAACACCGGGGAGCTGTTTTTT	CASTQGGNTGELFF
TRBV30	TRBD1	NA	TRBJ2-3	TGTGCCTGGGGACAGGGGACAGATACGCAGTATTTT	CAWGQGTDTQYF